The present T cell receptor (beta chain) was sequenced within a study of blood T cell repertoires in COVID-19. Study as a whole: The origin of the acute and convalescent COVID-19 samples was the United States, Italy and Spain.

Original processing methods: Nucleated cell counts were estimated from reference gene primer amplification. Assay: immunoSEQ multiplex PCR; the TCRdb copy retains only in-frame clones and omits some. From that table come the V and J calls and clone size; the DNA was used to work out D and trimming. The sample lists around 200,000 clones; 86% were seen once. CDR1 KGHDR and CDR2 SFDVKD come from the germline V gene. CDR3 length: 14 amino acids. The V end lost 2 bases, the J end lost 5 bases, and 11 bases lay between the germline ends. V gene TRBV24-1 combines with J gene TRBJ1-2; no reliable D call. Sequences were obtained from PBMCs or T cells enriched from blood (not recorded which). This TCR came from a woman in her forties with acute COVID-19. The CDR3 loop reads CATSDSPGVYGYTF. The CDR3 coding sequence is TGTGCCACCAGTGATTCCCCCGGTGTATATGGCTACACCTTC.